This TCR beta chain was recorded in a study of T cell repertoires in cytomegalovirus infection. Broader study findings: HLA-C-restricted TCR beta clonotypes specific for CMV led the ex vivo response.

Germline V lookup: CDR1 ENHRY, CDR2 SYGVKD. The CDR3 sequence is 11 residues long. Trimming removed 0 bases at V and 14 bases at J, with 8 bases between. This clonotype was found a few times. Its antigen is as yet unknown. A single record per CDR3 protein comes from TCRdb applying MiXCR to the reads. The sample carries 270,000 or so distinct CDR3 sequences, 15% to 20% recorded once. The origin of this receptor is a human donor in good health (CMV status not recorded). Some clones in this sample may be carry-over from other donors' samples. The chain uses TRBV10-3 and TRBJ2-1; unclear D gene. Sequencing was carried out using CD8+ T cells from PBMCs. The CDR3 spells CAISESKVEFF. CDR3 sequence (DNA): TGTGCCATCAGTGAGTCTAAGGTCGAGTTCTTC.